Listed here is a single T cell receptor beta chain. The antigen this receptor binds is unknown. No per-base quality is available; no much larger clone lies one base away. The data were taken from a study of T cell responses to AZD1222 COVID-19 vaccine (dated by TCRdb to the early 2020s). For context, the study as a whole: TCR sequencing was performed for some 250 trial participants, of whom about 200 were given two doses of AZD1222 and some 26 were given two doses of MenACWY control vaccine. Enrollment into the trials was organized by age into subgroups of 18-55, 56-69 and 70-plus years, and those subgroups contained approximately 160, 26 and 62 TCR-sequenced participants, respectively.

Findings and caveats that apply to the study as a whole: Reportedly, close to half of the unique spike-specific TCRs recognized epitopes lying outside the regions that are mutated in the B.1.351 and B.1.1.7 variants. In the small 56-69-year group, the increase in depth fell short of significance, most likely because of low power. A significant rise in spike-specific TCR breadth and depth was observed after two AZD1222 doses relative to day 0 and relative to MenACWY recipients. Participants were mostly white British and included more females than males, and it was suggested by the authors that clonal diversity may have been underestimated. Because no day 14 peak-response samples were available, the repertoires could be characterized only after the peak T cell response. CD4 TCRs associated with the vaccine covered the entire spike protein, and the dominant responses were in regions 160-218 and 743-854. Conclusions about previously exposed vaccinees are limited, since just a handful of AZD1222 recipients were seropositive for SARS-CoV-2 at baseline.

The CDR3 regions of human TCRbeta chains were subjected to immunosequencing. As for how the authors treated the data: Repertoire TCRs were matched against a reference library of SARS-CoV-2-specific TCRs generated with the MIRA antigen-specificity platform. Breadth meant the fraction of unique TCRs that were SARS-CoV-2-associated, whereas depth meant the fraction of total T cells that were SARS-CoV-2-associated. Using the MIRA data, each spike-specific TCR was mapped to the spike region that the TCR reacts to and placed in a CD4 or CD8 class. Log10-transformed breadth and depth values were compared by one-way ANOVA with Sidak's multiple comparisons tests. TCRdb stores this immuneACCESS table with in-frame sequences only. Part of the clones is absent; in the studies checked, under half of the shortfall reflects unresolved V genes, and no reason is known for the rest. That table furnishes V, J and clone size, whereas the DNA furnished D and trimming. Across this sample there are tens of thousands of clones, with around nine tenths seen only once. Around 10% of the sample is held by the ten biggest clonotypes.

The germline V gene encodes CDR1 SGHRS and CDR2 YFSETQ. V lost 4 bases and J lost 2 bases, and the count of bases not matched to a germline gene is 5. The CDR3 numbers 14 residues from cysteine through phenylalanine. The kept DNA is CDR3 alone, 42 bases in frame from the first base. According to the study, the label for this sample's time point signals: about 28 days (+/-7) after the second vaccine dose. AZD1222 recipients whose second dose came at about 4 weeks and those whose second dose came at about 12 weeks were combined into one group, since spike-specific TCR depth and breadth did not differ between the two schedules. Samples from vaccinated people were obtained from the UK trials COV001 and COV002, which included a single-blind randomized controlled phase 2/3 trial of AZD1222 (ChAdOx1 nCoV-19) in healthy adults. For TCRbeta chain sequencing, PBMC samples from trial participants were taken at day 0 and at day 28 after the second dose.

The TCR was taken from an adult who received the AZD1222 COVID-19 vaccine. The sample in question was peripheral blood, obtained 28 days after the second AZD1222 dose. The sequence joins TRBV5-1 to TRBJ1-2, with 7 central nucleotides matching TRBD1. The CDR3 sequence is CASSTDRSNYGYTF. The nucleotide sequence reads as follows: TGCGCCAGCAGCACGGACAGGTCCAACTATGGCTACACCTTC.